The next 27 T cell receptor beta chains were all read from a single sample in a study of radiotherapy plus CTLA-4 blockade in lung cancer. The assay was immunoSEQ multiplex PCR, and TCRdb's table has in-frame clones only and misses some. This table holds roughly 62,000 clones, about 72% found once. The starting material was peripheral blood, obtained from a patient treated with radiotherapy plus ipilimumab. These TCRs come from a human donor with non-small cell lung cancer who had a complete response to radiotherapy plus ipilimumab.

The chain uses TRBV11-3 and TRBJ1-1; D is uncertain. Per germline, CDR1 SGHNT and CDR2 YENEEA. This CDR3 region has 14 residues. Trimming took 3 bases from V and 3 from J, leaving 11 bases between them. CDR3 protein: CASSFFSGDTEAFF. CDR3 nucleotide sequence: TGTGCCAGCAGCTTCTTCTCCGGGGACACTGAAGCTTTCTTT.

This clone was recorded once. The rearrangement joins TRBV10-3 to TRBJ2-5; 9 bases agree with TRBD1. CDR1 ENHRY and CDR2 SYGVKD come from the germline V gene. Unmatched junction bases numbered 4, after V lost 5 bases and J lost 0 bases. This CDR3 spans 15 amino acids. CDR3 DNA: TGTGCCATCAGTTCCGGGACAGGGTACCAAGAGACCCAGTACTTC. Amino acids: CAISSGTGYQETQYF.

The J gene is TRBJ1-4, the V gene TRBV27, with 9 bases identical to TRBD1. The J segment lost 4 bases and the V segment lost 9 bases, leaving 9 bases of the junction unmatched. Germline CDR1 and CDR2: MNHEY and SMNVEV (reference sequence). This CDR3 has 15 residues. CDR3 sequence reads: CASSTRGQGNEKLFF. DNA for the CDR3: TGTGCCAGTAGCACGCGGGGACAGGGTAATGAAAAACTGTTTTTT.

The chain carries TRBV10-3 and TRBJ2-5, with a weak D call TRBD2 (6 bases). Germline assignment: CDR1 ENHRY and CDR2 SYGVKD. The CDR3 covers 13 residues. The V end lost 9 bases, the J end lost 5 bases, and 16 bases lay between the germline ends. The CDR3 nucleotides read TGTGCCATAGGGACTTCCGAGTCGGAGACCCAGTACTTC. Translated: CAIGTSESETQYF.

The CDR3 loop reads CSVAGWGGGTPQETQYF. The CDR3 DNA sequence: TGCAGCGTTGCAGGGTGGGGCGGGGGGACCCCGCAAGAGACCCAGTACTTC. This chain joins TRBV29-1 and TRBJ2-5, with TRBD2 matching 8 bases. V was clipped by 4 bases and J by 2 bases; unmatched bases: 15. CDR1 SQVTM and CDR2 ANQGSEA come from the germline V gene. This CDR3 contains 17 residues.

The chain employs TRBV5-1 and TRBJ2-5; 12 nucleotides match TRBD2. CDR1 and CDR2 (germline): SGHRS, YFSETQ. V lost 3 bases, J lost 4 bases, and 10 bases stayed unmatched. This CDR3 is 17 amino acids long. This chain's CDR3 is CASSSIGLAGIRETQYF. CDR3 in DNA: TGCGCCAGCAGCTCGATAGGACTAGCGGGAATCAGAGAGACCCAGTACTTC.

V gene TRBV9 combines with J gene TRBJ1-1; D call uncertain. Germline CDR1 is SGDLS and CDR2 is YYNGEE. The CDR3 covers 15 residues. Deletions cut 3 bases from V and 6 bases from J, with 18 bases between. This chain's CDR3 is CASSALRQSAPEAFF. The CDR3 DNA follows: TGTGCCAGCAGCGCCTTAAGGCAGTCCGCTCCTGAAGCTTTCTTT.

The chain's CDR3 is CASSIIFGSSTDTQYF. The CDR3 bases are TGTGCCAGTAGTATAATTTTTGGGTCTAGCACAGATACGCAGTATTTT. This chain connects TRBV19 to TRBJ2-3; D unclear. The V end was cut by 2 bases, the J end by 0 bases, with 12 bases between. Germline V lookup: CDR1 LNHDA, CDR2 SQIVND (reference sequence). The CDR3 has 16 residues.

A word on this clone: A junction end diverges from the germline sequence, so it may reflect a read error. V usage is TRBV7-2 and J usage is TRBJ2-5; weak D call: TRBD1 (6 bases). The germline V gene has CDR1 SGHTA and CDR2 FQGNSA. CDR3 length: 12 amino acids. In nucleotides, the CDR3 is TGTGCCAGCAACTTGAACTACAGGGCTCAACACTTC. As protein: CASNLNYRAQHF.

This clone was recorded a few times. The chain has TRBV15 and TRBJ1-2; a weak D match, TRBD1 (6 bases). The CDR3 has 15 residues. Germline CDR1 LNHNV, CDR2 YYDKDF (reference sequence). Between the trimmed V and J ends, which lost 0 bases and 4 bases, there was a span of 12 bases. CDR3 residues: CATSRDTGQLYGYTF. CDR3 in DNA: TGTGCCACCAGCAGAGACACAGGACAGCTCTATGGCTACACCTTC.

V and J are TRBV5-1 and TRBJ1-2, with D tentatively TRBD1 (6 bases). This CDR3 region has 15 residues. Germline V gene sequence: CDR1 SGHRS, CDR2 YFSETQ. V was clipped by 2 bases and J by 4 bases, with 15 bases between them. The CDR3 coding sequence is TGCGCCAGCAGCTTAGGGGGGGCAGAGGGCTATGGCTACACCTTC. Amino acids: CASSLGGAEGYGYTF.

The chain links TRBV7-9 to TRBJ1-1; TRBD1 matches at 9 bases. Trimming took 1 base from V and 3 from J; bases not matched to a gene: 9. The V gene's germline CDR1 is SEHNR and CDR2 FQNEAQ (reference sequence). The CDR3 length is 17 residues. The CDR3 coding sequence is TGTGCCAGCAGCTTAGTTACGGGACAGGGTTCGGACACTGAAGCTTTCTTT. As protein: CASSLVTGQGSDTEAFF.

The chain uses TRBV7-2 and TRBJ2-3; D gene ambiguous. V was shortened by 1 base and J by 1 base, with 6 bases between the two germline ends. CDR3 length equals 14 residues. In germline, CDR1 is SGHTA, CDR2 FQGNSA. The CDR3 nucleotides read TGTGCCAGCAGCTTAGGCTCGGGCACAGATACGCAGTATTTT. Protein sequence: CASSLGSGTDTQYF.

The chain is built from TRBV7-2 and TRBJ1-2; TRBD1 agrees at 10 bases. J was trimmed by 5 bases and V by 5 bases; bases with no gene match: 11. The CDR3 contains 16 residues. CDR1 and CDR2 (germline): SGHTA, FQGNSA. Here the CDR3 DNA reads TGTGCCAGCAGCATCCGGGACAGGGGCTTCTGGTATGGCTACACCTTC. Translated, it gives CASSIRDRGFWYGYTF.

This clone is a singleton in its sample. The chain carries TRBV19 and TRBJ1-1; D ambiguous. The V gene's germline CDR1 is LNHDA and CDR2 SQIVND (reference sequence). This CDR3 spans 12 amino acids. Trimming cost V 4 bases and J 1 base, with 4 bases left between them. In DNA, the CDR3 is TGTGCCAGTAGTAAGTGGAACACTGAAGCTTTCTTT. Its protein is CASSKWNTEAFF.

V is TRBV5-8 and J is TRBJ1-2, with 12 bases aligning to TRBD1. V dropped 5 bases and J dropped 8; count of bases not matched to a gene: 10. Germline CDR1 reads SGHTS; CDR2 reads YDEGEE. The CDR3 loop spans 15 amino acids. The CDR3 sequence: CASRRGTGGAQGYTF. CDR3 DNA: TGTGCCAGCAGGAGGGGGACAGGGGGCGCACAGGGCTACACCTTC.

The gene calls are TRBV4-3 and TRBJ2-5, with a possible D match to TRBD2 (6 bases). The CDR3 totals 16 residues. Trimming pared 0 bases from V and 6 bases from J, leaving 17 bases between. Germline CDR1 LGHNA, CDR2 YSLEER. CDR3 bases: TGCGCCAGCAGCCAAGAAGTTTACGGGAGTTCGAAGACCCAGTACTTC. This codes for CASSQEVYGSSKTQYF.

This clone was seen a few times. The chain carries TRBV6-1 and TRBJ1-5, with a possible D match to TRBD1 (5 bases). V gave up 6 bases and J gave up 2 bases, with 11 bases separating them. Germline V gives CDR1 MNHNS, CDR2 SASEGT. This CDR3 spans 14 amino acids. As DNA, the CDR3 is TGTGCCAGCAGGGGGGGAGGCGGCAATCAGCCCCAGCATTTT. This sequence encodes CASRGGGGNQPQHF.

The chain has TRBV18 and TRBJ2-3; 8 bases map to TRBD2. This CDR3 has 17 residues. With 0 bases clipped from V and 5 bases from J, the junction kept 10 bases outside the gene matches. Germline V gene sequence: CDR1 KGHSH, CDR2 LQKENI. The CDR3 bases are TGTGCCAGCTCACCACCGACGGGGGGGGACTCCCAAGATACGCAGTATTTT. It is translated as CASSPPTGGDSQDTQYF.

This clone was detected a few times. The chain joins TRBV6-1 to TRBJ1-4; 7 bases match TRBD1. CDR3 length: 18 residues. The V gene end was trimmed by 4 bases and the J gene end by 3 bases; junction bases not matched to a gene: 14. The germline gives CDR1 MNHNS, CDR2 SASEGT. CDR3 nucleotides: TGTGCCAGCAGTGGGACAGGACGACTAATCAAGGCTAATGAAAAACTGTTTTTT. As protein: CASSGTGRLIKANEKLFF.

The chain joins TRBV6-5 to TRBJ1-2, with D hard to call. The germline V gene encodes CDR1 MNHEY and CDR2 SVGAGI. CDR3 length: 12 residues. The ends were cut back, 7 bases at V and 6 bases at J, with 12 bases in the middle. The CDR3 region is CASNGMADGYTF. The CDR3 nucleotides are TGTGCCAGCAACGGGATGGCCGATGGCTACACCTTC.

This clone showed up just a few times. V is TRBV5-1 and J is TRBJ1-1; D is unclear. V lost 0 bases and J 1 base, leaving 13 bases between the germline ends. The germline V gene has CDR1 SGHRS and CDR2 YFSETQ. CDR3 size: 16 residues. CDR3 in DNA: TGCGCCAGCAGCTTGGGTGAACACGGAAGGAACACTGAAGCTTTCTTT. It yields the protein CASSLGEHGRNTEAFF.

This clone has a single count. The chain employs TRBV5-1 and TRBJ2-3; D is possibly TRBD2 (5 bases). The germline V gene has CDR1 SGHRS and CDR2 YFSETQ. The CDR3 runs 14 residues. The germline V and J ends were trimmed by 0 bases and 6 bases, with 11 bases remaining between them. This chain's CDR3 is CASSLAPPGDTQYF. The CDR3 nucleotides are TGCGCCAGCAGCTTGGCCCCACCGGGGGATACGCAGTATTTT. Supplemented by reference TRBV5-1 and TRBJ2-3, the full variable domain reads KAGVTQTPRYLIKTRGQQVTLSCSPISGHRSVSWYQQTPGQGLQFLFEYFSETQRNKGNFPGRFSGRQFSNSRSEMNVSTLELGDSALYLCASSLAPPGDTQYFGPGTRLTVL.

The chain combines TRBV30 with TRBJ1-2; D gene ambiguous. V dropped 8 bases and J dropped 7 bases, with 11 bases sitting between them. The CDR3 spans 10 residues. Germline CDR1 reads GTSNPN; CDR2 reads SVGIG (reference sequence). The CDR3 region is CALRRGGYTF. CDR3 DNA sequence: TGTGCCCTGCGGCGCGGTGGCTACACCTTC.

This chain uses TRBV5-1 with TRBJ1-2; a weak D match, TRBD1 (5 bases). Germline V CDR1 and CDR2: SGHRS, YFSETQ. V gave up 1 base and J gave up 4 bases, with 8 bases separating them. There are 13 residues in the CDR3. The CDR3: CASSLTGPYGYTF. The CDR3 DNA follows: TGCGCCAGCAGCTTGACAGGACCCTATGGCTACACCTTC. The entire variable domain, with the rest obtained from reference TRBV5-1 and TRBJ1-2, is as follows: KAGVTQTPRYLIKTRGQQVTLSCSPISGHRSVSWYQQTPGQGLQFLFEYFSETQRNKGNFPGRFSGRQFSNSRSEMNVSTLELGDSALYLCASSLTGPYGYTFGSGTRLTVV.

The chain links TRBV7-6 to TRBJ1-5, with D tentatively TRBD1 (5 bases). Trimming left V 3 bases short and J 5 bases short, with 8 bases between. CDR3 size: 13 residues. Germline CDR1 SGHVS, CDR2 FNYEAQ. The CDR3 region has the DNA TGTGCCAGCAGCTTCGGGGGAGATCAGCCCCAGCATTTT. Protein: CASSFGGDQPQHF.

CDR3 region: CASSPGVTEAFF. In nucleotides, the CDR3 is TGTGCCAGCTCACCAGGGGTCACTGAAGCTTTCTTT. The chain joins TRBV18 to TRBJ1-1; D not certain. Germline V gene data show CDR1 as KGHSH and CDR2 as LQKENI. Between the trimmed V and J ends, which lost 2 bases and 4 bases, there was a span of 5 bases. This CDR3 comprises 12 residues.